The 15 T cell receptor beta chains below come from one sample, sequenced in a study of CD8+CD57+ T cells in acquired aplastic anemia. Patients sequenced had flow cytometry evidence of CD8+CD57+ cell expansion. It was genomic DNA that served as the template for profiling TCR beta VDJ and CDR3. From the reads, TCRdb called clonotypes with MiXCR, one entry per CDR3 protein. The table lists 170,000 or so distinct CDR3 sequences, around 60% of them singletons, with under 55% in the top ten. The sequenced material came from sorted CD4+, CD8+, or CD8+CD57+ T cells (not recorded which) from PBMCs. All receptors come from a human donor with aplastic anemia.

This clonotype was observed many times. The chain has TRBV5-1 and TRBJ1-3; perhaps TRBD1 as D (5 bases). Germline values: CDR1 SGHRS, CDR2 YFSETQ. V was shortened by 2 bases and J by 8 bases, with 20 bases between the two germline ends. This CDR3 has 16 amino acids. The CDR3 region is CASSLNVGRPGDTIYF. DNA for the CDR3: TGCGCCAGCAGCTTAAATGTTGGACGGCCGGGGGACACCATATATTTT.

The genes are TRBV27 and TRBJ1-2, with 10 bases that match TRBD1. The CDR3 sequence is 15 residues long. J gave up 2 bases and V 5 bases, and 5 bases lay outside the gene matches. From germline, CDR1 is MNHEY and CDR2 SMNVEV (reference sequence). This chain's CDR3 is CASSGDRGLNYGYTF. The CDR3 DNA follows: TGTGCCAGCAGTGGAGACAGGGGGCTGAACTATGGCTACACCTTC.

This CDR3 is CASSQGDRAYEQYF. CDR3 DNA: TGTGCCAGCAGCCAGGGAGACAGGGCCTACGAGCAGTACTTC. J is TRBJ2-7 and V is TRBV4-2; 7 nucleotides match TRBD1. This CDR3 comprises 14 residues. Germline CDR1 and CDR2: LGHNA and YNFKEQ. J lost 2 bases, V lost 3 bases, and 4 bases had no gene match.

This clonotype was seen many times. The V gene is TRBV20-1, the J gene TRBJ1-2, with D unclear. Germline lookup yields CDR1 DFQATT and CDR2 SNEGSKA (reference sequence). Deletions cut 4 bases from V and 6 bases from J, with 12 bases between. This CDR3 contains 12 residues. CDR3 sequence: CSAIVEADGYTF. The CDR3 DNA sequence: TGCAGTGCTATCGTAGAAGCAGATGGCTACACCTTC.

V usage is TRBV2 and J usage is TRBJ2-7; D ambiguous. Germline CDR1 and CDR2: SNHLY and FYNNEI. The CDR3 sequence is 12 residues long. V gave up 6 bases and J gave up 0 bases, with 6 bases separating them. CDR3 in DNA: TGTGCCAGCAGGGTTCCCTCCTACGAGCAGTACTTC. It translates to CASRVPSYEQYF.

This chain links TRBV7-9 with TRBJ1-5, with 9 bases matching TRBD1. With V trimmed by 5 bases and J by 8 bases, 10 bases remained unmatched. The germline V gene has CDR1 SEHNR and CDR2 FQNEAQ (reference sequence). The CDR3 has 15 residues. This CDR3 reads CASSPGTGSFEPQHF. In DNA form, the CDR3 reads TGTGCCAGCAGCCCAGGGACAGGGAGTTTTGAGCCCCAGCATTTT.

V gene TRBV24-1 combines with J gene TRBJ2-5; D assignment may be TRBD1 or TRBD2 (6 bases each). This CDR3 is built from 13 residues. The ends were cut back, 4 bases at V and 5 bases at J, with 10 bases in the middle. CDR1 KGHDR and CDR2 SFDVKD come from the germline V gene. CDR3 residues: CATSEGGVETQYF. In nucleotides, the CDR3 is TGTGCCACCAGTGAGGGGGGCGTCGAGACCCAGTACTTC.

This clonotype was detected many times. V usage is TRBV7-8 and J usage is TRBJ1-1; D not resolved. V gave up 5 bases and J gave up 3 bases, with 7 bases separating them. The V gene's germline CDR1 is SGHVS and CDR2 FQNEAQ. The length of the CDR3 is 12 residues. CDR3 protein: CASSREDTEAFF. The CDR3 DNA follows: TGTGCCAGCAGCAGGGAAGACACTGAAGCTTTCTTT.

The chain uses TRBV12-3 or TRBV12-4 and TRBJ2-5; 7 positions match TRBD2. This CDR3 contains 19 residues. With V trimmed by 3 bases and J by 8 bases, 24 bases remained unmatched. The CDR3 bases are TGTGCCAGCAGTTTGGAGGGATCGTGGGAGGGACCCCAAGCAGATACCCAGTACTTC. Translation gives CASSLEGSWEGPQADTQYF.

The gene calls are TRBV5-1 and TRBJ2-7, with 9 bases identical to TRBD1. The CDR3 is 17 residues long. Germline CDR1 reads SGHRS; CDR2 reads YFSETQ. V gave up 2 bases and J gave up 12 bases; unmatched junction bases: 21. Here the CDR3 DNA reads TGCGCCAGCAGCTTTGGAGGCCGGACAGGGGACGCCGTCTTCGGGTACTTC. Translating gives CASSFGGRTGDAVFGYF.

The V call is TRBV7-2, the J call TRBJ1-5; no firm D call. CDR3 length equals 14 residues. Germline CDR1 and CDR2: SGHTA and FQGNSA. The V gene lost 3 bases and the J gene lost 5 bases, with 11 bases spanning the gap. DNA of the CDR3: TGTGCCAGCAGCTTGAGCCAGTATTATCAGCCCCAGCATTTT. Its translation: CASSLSQYYQPQHF. The complete variable domain, with remaining parts taken from reference TRBV7-2 and TRBJ1-5, reads GAGVSQSPSNKVTEKGKDVELRCDPISGHTALYWYRQSLGQGLEFLIYFQGNSAPDKSGLPSDRFSAERTGGSVSTLTIQRTQQEDSAVYLCASSLSQYYQPQHFGDGTRLSIL.

Comment on this clonotype: Mismatch with germline at one junction end may stem from a read error. This sequence joins TRBV6-1 and TRBJ1-4; D call uncertain. CDR1 and CDR2 from the germline V gene are MNHNS and SASEGT. This CDR3 contains 16 residues. In DNA, the CDR3 is TGTGCCATCAGTGAGTCGGGGAGCCCAGTTAGTGAAAAACTGTTTTTT. It specifies CAISESGSPVSEKLFF.

This clonotype appeared many times. The chain is built from TRBV12-3 or TRBV12-4 and TRBJ1-5, with D uncertain. V gave up 7 bases and J gave up 11 bases, with 24 bases separating them. The CDR3 spans 15 residues. CDR3 residues: CASIPSRTTGKSQHF. In nucleotides, the CDR3 is TGTGCCAGCATCCCCTCCCGCACCACCGGTAAGTCCCAGCATTTT.

The genes are TRBV7-9 and TRBJ1-6; D possibly corresponds to TRBD1 (6 bases). The CDR3 length is 14 residues. V lost 5 bases and J lost 7, with 12 bases in between. Germline loops: CDR1 SEHNR, CDR2 FQNEAQ (reference sequence). The CDR3 region is CASSPPGANSPLHF. The CDR3 coding sequence is TGTGCCAGCAGCCCTCCGGGGGCCAATTCACCCCTCCACTTT. The full variable domain, rest sourced from reference TRBV7-9 and TRBJ1-6, is DTGVSQNPRHKITKRGQNVTFRCDPISEHNRLYWYRQTLGQGPEFLTYFQNEAQLEKSRLLSDRFSAERPKGSFSTLEIQRTEQGDSAMYLCASSPPGANSPLHFGNGTRLTVT.

This chain uses TRBV7-9 with TRBJ2-5; D uncertain. The CDR3 consists of 13 residues. Trimming removed 5 bases from V and 4 bases from J, with 11 bases in between. In germline, CDR1 is SEHNR, CDR2 FQNEAQ (reference sequence). The CDR3 here is CASSPPVGETQYF. Written as DNA, the CDR3 is TGTGCCAGCAGCCCCCCGGTGGGAGAGACCCAGTACTTC.